In its sample, the clone carrying this TCR beta chain is medium-sized. For more than five days, PBMCs labeled with CFSE were cultured with peptide pools at approximately 1 ug/mL each. Germline V gene data show CDR1 as MDHEN and CDR2 as SYDVKM. The CDR3 extends over 11 amino acids. Trimming shortened V by 7 bases and J by 6 bases, and 10 bases separated the two germline ends. These data belong to a study of Japanese encephalitis immunity and Zika vaccine responses. TCRdb passed the 5' RACE reads through MiXCR, listing each CDR3 protein once. The sample holds 200 or so distinct CDR3 sequences, roughly 5% seen once.

Sample: antigen-activated CD8+ T cells from blood, cultured, taken during a Zika inactivated vaccine study. The rearrangement joins TRBV28 to TRBJ2-7; D gene unclear. The TCR was taken from an adult man who received an inactivated Zika virus vaccine. In nucleotides, the CDR3 is TGTGCCAGCACCCCGCCGAGCGAGCAGTACGTC. This codes for CASTPPSEQYV.